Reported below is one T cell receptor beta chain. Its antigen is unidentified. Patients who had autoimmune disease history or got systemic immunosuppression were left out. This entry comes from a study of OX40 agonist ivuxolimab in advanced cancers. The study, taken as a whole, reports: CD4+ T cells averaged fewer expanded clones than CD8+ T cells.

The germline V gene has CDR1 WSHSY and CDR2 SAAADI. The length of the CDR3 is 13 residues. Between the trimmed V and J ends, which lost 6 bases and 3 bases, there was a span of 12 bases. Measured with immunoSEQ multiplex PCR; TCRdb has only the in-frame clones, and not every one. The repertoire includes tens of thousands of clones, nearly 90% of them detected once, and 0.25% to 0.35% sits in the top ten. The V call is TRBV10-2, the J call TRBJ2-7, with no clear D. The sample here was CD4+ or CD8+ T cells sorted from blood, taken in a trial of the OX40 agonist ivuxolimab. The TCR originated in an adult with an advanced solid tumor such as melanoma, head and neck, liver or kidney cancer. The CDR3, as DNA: TGCGCCAGCAGGAACACGGGTCTCTACGAGCAGTACTTC. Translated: CASRNTGLYEQYF.